This T cell receptor beta chain came from a study of shared clonotypes between healthy human individuals (dated by TCRdb to between 2020 and 2021). Notes on the research overall: A couple of women and three men aged 18 to 49 years were included in the cohort. The study deeply sequenced blood TCR repertoires of about five healthy adults to estimate repertoire size and the extent of clonotype sharing between individuals. For each donor, CD4 naive and CD4 memory were each run on three plates, CD8 naive on two plates, and CD8 memory on one plate. Per donor, leukapheresis produced somewhere between about 0.94 and 8.9 billion PBMCs. To increase sequencing depth and limit assay-specific biases, different laboratories used diverse techniques to prepare libraries and sequence TCR repertoires. Here is what the overall study found, with its caveats: Pairwise subsampling indicated that sequencing depth was expected to affect the degree of clonotype sharing among donors. Sampling was restricted to blood, and TCR repertoires in tissues likely differ from the TCR repertoires found in blood. When a handful of donors were compared, the shared fraction of clonotypes was roughly 5% for naive CD4, around 3.6% for naive CD8, more than 2% for memory CD4, and around 0.37% for memory CD8. Because the study included only a small number of donors, the genetic and exposure-history diversity represented was limited. Compared with non-shared clonotypes, the clonotypes found in all four sorted-subset donors had higher generation probabilities. Estimated clonotype richness was generally larger for naive than for memory subsets. Rarefaction of sorted-subset datasets indicated incomplete sequencing despite the large sequencing depth.

Notes on this clone: What this receptor recognizes is not known. No base quality values were provided; no much bigger clone lies one nucleotide off.

Using the deep immunoSEQ assay, TCR CDR3 regions were amplified from genomic DNA by multiplex PCR. Extracted genomic DNA from each cell subset was spread evenly across all wells of several immunoSEQ 96-well plates, with each plate serving as a replicate. For sorted subsets, each replicate PCR was loaded with 200 ng genomic DNA, equivalent to approximately 27,000 T cell genomes. Purified libraries were measured with a Qubit 3.0 fluorometer, size-checked on a Bioanalyzer 2100, and measured again with the KAPA Library Quantification kit. A separate single-read 150-cycle Illumina NextSeq 550 flow cell was used to sequence each immunoSEQ 96-well plate. In the authors' own workflow: Because the immunoSEQ output held only junctional sequences and lacked quality scores, the filtering could not match the filtering applied to full-length reads. Sequences were annotated with PyIR, a Python wrapper for IgBLAST v1.9, and V/J genes and CDR3 were assigned using IMGT germline references. Reads with weak V/J assignments (E-value above 1e-6), missing CDR3, stop codons, out-of-frame junctions, or ambiguous translated residues were removed. V3J clonotypes were defined as sequences sharing an identical inferred V gene, J gene, and CDR3 amino acid sequence. The percentage overlap between two repertoires was calculated by dividing the number of shared unique clonotypes by the size of the smaller repertoire. RTK rarefaction, the Chao1 estimator, and Recon v2.1 estimates of unobserved clonotypes were used to assess repertoire richness. OLGA was used to compute generation probabilities for all TCRbeta clonotypes that the gDNA method yielded from a handful of donors. In its TCRdb copy, this immuneACCESS table keeps in-frame sequences only and misses some clones. Where compared with another copy, unresolved V genes explain less than half of these, and the others have no known cause. V and J calls and clone size follow that table, whereas D and trimming were derived from the DNA. The sample table contains over 1.4 million clones; only one count was recorded for 96% of them. Of the sample, roughly 1.2% is held by the ten largest clones.

V and J are truncated by 3 bases and 12 bases respectively, leaving an intervening sequence of 15 bases. From the cysteine through the phenylalanine, the CDR3 covers 13 amino acids. CDR3 DNA only is kept here, 39 bases in frame from base 1. Reading the germline V gene (reference sequence) gives CDR1 LNHDA and CDR2 SQIVND. Donors were healthy HIV-negative adults with no recently reported acute infections or vaccinations. All donors were Caucasian adults living in Nashville, Tennessee, USA. CD4+ T cells were enriched by magnetic negative selection, after which naive cells were positively selected on CD45RA and the negative fraction was taken as the memory subset. Blood was obtained by leukapheresis, after which PBMCs were separated by Ficoll-Histopaque density gradient centrifugation and cryopreserved in liquid nitrogen vapor phase. Analytical flow cytometry was used to check the purity and quantity of each magnetically sorted T cell population. Each sorted fraction had its genomic DNA isolated and then quantified by UV absorbance on a Nanodrop 2000c.

Sequencing input: naive CD4+ T cells sorted from blood. This specimen's cell subset or site label, per the study, means: CD45RA+ positively selected. This TCR derives from a man between 25 and 39 years old in good health. The rearrangement combines TRBV19 with TRBJ2-1, with a tentative D gene TRBD1 over 7 matching bases. The DNA sequence reads TGTGCCAGTAGTATCCAGGGGGGTACGGGGCAGTTCTTC. Translated, it reads CASSIQGGTGQFF.